Detailed here is one TCR beta chain. This clonotype came up a few times. Its antigen has not been determined. No quality values exist for individual bases; no much larger clone is one base distant. Taken from the germline V gene, the CDR1 and CDR2 loops are SGHVS and FNYEAQ. Including cysteine and phenylalanine, the CDR3 has 16 amino acids. The kept DNA is CDR3 alone, 48 bases in frame from the first base. V is trimmed back by 5 bases and J by 4 bases, and the junction contains 8 bases that no gene match accounts for. TCRdb shows the sequencer as Illumina HiSeq 1500. TCRdb reprocessed the public reads (quality trimming at Q25 with fastp, clone calling with MiXCR) and kept in-frame beta chains. All rows with the same CDR3 protein become a single entry with the most common DNA and genes. For this sample there are 200,000 to 250,000 distinct CDR3 sequences; approximately 38% appear just once. 55% to 60% of the sample is held by the ten biggest clonotypes.

These data are taken from a study of T cell repertoires in cytomegalovirus infection (dated by TCRdb to about 2019). Broadly, across the study: Recently identified HLA-C-restricted CMV epitopes, whose presentation resists viral immunomodulation, were targeted by peptide stimulations together with well-studied HLA-B-restricted epitopes. Donor HLA type was relevant to the analysis, as public TCR beta signatures indicated carriage of CMV infection together with the matching HLA type.

Beyond this particular receptor, the publication reports: In both this cohort and an independent roughly 330-donor cohort, the cumulative frequency of public TCR beta family members distinguished carriers of CMV infection plus the relevant HLA type. The ex vivo response was dominated by HLA-C-restricted CMV-specific TCR beta clonotypes, which also provided the single most frequent clonotype in two of eight donors.

This specimen's treatment or condition label, per the study, means: in vitro stimulation with specific CMV peptide epitopes to enrich CMV-specific T cells. The sequence links TRBV7-6 to TRBJ2-5, with 12 bases aligning to TRBD2. The source is a human donor in good health (CMV status not recorded). Some clones in this sample may be carry-over from other donors' samples. This material consisted of CD8+ T cells from cultured PBMCs, taken from culture after CMV antigen stimulation. The CDR3 is CASSLSTSGSPETQYF. The DNA sequence is as follows: TGTGCCAGCAGCCTGTCGACTAGCGGGAGCCCAGAGACCCAGTACTTC.